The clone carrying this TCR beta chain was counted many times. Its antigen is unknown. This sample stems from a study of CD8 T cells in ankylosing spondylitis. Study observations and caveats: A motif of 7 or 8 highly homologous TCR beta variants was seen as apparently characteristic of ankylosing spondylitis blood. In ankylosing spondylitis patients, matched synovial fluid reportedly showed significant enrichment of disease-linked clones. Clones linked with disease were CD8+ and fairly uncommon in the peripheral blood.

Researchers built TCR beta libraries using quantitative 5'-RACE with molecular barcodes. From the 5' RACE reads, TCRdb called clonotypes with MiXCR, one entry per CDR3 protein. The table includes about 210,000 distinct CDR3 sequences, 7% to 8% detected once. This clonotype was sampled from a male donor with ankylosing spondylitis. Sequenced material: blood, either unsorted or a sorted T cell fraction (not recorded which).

In nucleotides, the CDR3 is TGTGCCAGCAGTCCACCGATCAACAGTGGTGAGCAGTTCTTC. This gives the protein CASSPPINSGEQFF. The chain is built from TRBV6-2 or TRBV6-3 and TRBJ2-1; no reliable D call. Germline-derived CDR1 and CDR2 are MNHEY and SVGEGT. The CDR3 has 14 amino acids. V was shortened by 5 bases and J by 9 bases, with 17 bases between the two germline ends.